Listed below are T cell receptor beta chains from one sample, sequenced in a study of OX40 agonist ivuxolimab in advanced cancers. Sequencing was performed with immunoSEQ multiplex PCR; in TCRdb, only in-frame clones are kept and a portion is missing. This table holds around 100,000 clones, around 90% found once. Sample: CD4+ or CD8+ T cells sorted from blood, taken in a trial of the OX40 agonist ivuxolimab. All receptors derive from an adult with an advanced solid tumor such as melanoma, head and neck, liver or kidney cancer. Both conserved end residues are part of each CDR3. D genes are given only for firm matches. Only part of the rows carry a size: once, few, many, or a class if the clone is expanded.

v_call: TRBV27
j_call: TRBJ1-4
clone_size: .
d_call: .
cdr3_length: 17
cdr3_aa: CASSLTTRRQLGEKLFF
cdr3_nt: TGTGCCAGCAGTTTGACTACCCGACGACAGCTTGGGGAAAAACTGTTTTTT

v_call: TRBV13
j_call: TRBJ2-3
clone_size: once
d_call: TRBD1
cdr3_length: 17
cdr3_aa: CASSSLGQGAFTDTQYF
cdr3_nt: TGTGCCAGCAGCTCCCTGGGACAGGGGGCTTTCACAGATACGCAGTATTTT

v_call: TRBV19
j_call: TRBJ2-3
clone_size: .
d_call: .
cdr3_length: 13
cdr3_aa: CASSIAVTDTQYF
cdr3_nt: TGTGCCAGTAGTATAGCCGTTACAGATACGCAGTATTTT

v_call: TRBV5-1
j_call: TRBJ1-1
clone_size: .
d_call: .
cdr3_length: 14
cdr3_aa: CASSSGTPNTEAFF
cdr3_nt: TGCGCCAGCAGCTCCGGGACACCCAACACTGAAGCTTTCTTT

v_call: TRBV19
j_call: TRBJ2-7
clone_size: once
d_call: .
cdr3_length: 15
cdr3_aa: CATGRDRAGAYEQYF
cdr3_nt: TGTGCCACCGGCCGCGACAGGGCGGGAGCCTACGAGCAGTACTTC

v_call: TRBV19
j_call: TRBJ1-5
clone_size: .
d_call: .
cdr3_length: 15
cdr3_aa: CASSMVGVGNQPQHF
cdr3_nt: TGTGCCAGTAGTATGGTAGGGGTCGGCAATCAGCCCCAGCATTTT

v_call: TRBV5-1
j_call: TRBJ1-1
clone_size: few
d_call: .
cdr3_length: 14
cdr3_aa: CASSVGSIGTEAFF
cdr3_nt: TGCGCCAGCAGCGTAGGATCGATCGGCACTGAAGCTTTCTTT

v_call: TRBV19
j_call: TRBJ2-2
clone_size: .
d_call: TRBD2
cdr3_length: 17
cdr3_aa: CASGGERELSSTGELFF
cdr3_nt: TGTGCCAGTGGGGGGGAGCGGGAGTTAAGTAGCACCGGGGAGCTGTTTTTT

v_call: TRBV10-1
j_call: TRBJ2-1
clone_size: .
d_call: .
cdr3_length: 13
cdr3_aa: CASSPLGRNEQFF
cdr3_nt: TGCGCCAGCAGTCCCCTGGGGAGGAATGAGCAGTTCTTC

v_call: TRBV10-3
j_call: TRBJ2-3
clone_size: .
d_call: TRBD2
cdr3_length: 15
cdr3_aa: CASKLAGGATDTQYF
cdr3_nt: TGTGCCAGTAAACTAGCGGGAGGGGCCACAGATACGCAGTATTTT

v_call: TRBV20-1
j_call: TRBJ2-1
clone_size: .
d_call: .
cdr3_length: 11
cdr3_aa: CSAPTGNEQFF
cdr3_nt: TGCAGTGCTCCTACAGGGAATGAGCAGTTCTTC

v_call: TRBV7-2
j_call: TRBJ1-2
clone_size: .
d_call: TRBD1
cdr3_length: 17
cdr3_aa: CASSLEWGTGGGRGYTF
cdr3_nt: TGTGCCAGCAGCTTAGAATGGGGGACAGGGGGCGGCCGGGGCTACACCTTC

v_call: TRBV9
j_call: TRBJ2-1
clone_size: .
d_call: TRBD2
cdr3_length: 13
cdr3_aa: CASSETSGDEQFF
cdr3_nt: TGTGCCAGCAGCGAGACTAGCGGTGATGAGCAGTTCTTC

v_call: TRBV7-9
j_call: TRBJ2-1
clone_size: .
d_call: TRBD2
cdr3_length: 17
cdr3_aa: CASSLGARGGSYNEQFF
cdr3_nt: TGTGCCAGCAGCTTAGGAGCAAGGGGCGGGAGCTACAATGAGCAGTTCTTC

v_call: TRBV30
j_call: TRBJ1-2
clone_size: .
d_call: .
cdr3_length: 16
cdr3_aa: CAWSWPGATFNYGYTF
cdr3_nt: TGTGCCTGGAGTTGGCCAGGGGCTACATTTAACTATGGCTACACCTTC

v_call: TRBV9
j_call: TRBJ2-7
clone_size: .
d_call: TRBD1
cdr3_length: 14
cdr3_aa: CASSIGQASYEQYF
cdr3_nt: TGTGCCAGCAGCATCGGACAGGCTTCCTACGAGCAGTACTTC

v_call: TRBV5-6
j_call: TRBJ1-1
clone_size: .
d_call: TRBD1
cdr3_length: 16
cdr3_aa: CASRKGQGAPDTEAFF
cdr3_nt: TGTGCCAGCAGAAAGGGACAGGGGGCGCCGGACACTGAAGCTTTCTTT

v_call: TRBV19
j_call: TRBJ2-5
clone_size: once
d_call: .
cdr3_length: 11
cdr3_aa: CASGGWETQYF
cdr3_nt: TGTGCCAGCGGAGGGTGGGAGACCCAGTACTTC

v_call: TRBV5-1
j_call: TRBJ1-2
clone_size: .
d_call: .
cdr3_length: 16
cdr3_aa: CASSLDAGTQAEGYTF
cdr3_nt: TGCGCCAGCAGCTTGGATGCCGGGACCCAAGCGGAAGGCTACACCTTC

v_call: TRBV5-1
j_call: TRBJ2-7
clone_size: once
d_call: TRBD1
cdr3_length: 14
cdr3_aa: CASSVGQGTYEQYF
cdr3_nt: TGCGCCAGCAGCGTCGGACAGGGGACCTACGAGCAGTACTTC

v_call: TRBV30
j_call: TRBJ1-2
clone_size: .
d_call: TRBD1
cdr3_length: 12
cdr3_aa: CAWSAGGYGYTF
cdr3_nt: TGTGCCTGGAGTGCAGGGGGTTACGGCTACACCTTC

v_call: TRBV27
j_call: TRBJ1-4
clone_size: .
d_call: .
cdr3_length: 17
cdr3_aa: CASSLETRAEEGEKLFF
cdr3_nt: TGTGCCAGCAGTTTAGAGACCCGGGCCGAGGAGGGTGAAAAACTGTTTTTT

v_call: TRBV7-3
j_call: TRBJ2-3
clone_size: .
d_call: .
cdr3_length: 15
cdr3_aa: CASSWGRGARDTQYF
cdr3_nt: TGTGCCAGCAGCTGGGGCCGTGGGGCAAGAGATACGCAGTATTTT

v_call: TRBV2
j_call: TRBJ2-7
clone_size: .
d_call: .
cdr3_length: 14
cdr3_aa: CASSTQGISYEQYF
cdr3_nt: TGTGCCAGCAGTACCCAGGGGATCTCCTACGAGCAGTACTTC

v_call: TRBV5-1
j_call: TRBJ2-5
clone_size: .
d_call: TRBD2
cdr3_length: 14
cdr3_aa: CASSGDGTKETQYF
cdr3_nt: TGCGCCAGCAGCGGGGATGGGACTAAAGAGACCCAGTACTTC

v_call: TRBV6-5
j_call: TRBJ1-5
clone_size: once
d_call: .
cdr3_length: 13
cdr3_aa: CASSKYSNQPQHF
cdr3_nt: TGTGCCAGCAGCAAGTATAGCAATCAGCCCCAGCATTTT

v_call: TRBV30
j_call: TRBJ2-5
clone_size: once
d_call: TRBD2
cdr3_length: 12
cdr3_aa: CAWSRLAETQYF
cdr3_nt: TGTGCCTGGAGTAGACTAGCGGAGACCCAGTACTTC

v_call: TRBV10-3
j_call: TRBJ1-4
clone_size: .
d_call: TRBD1
cdr3_length: 15
cdr3_aa: CAISERGQTNEKLFF
cdr3_nt: TGTGCCATCAGTGAGAGGGGACAGACTAATGAAAAACTGTTTTTT

v_call: TRBV29-1
j_call: TRBJ1-5
clone_size: .
d_call: TRBD1
cdr3_length: 17
cdr3_aa: CSVRLSSGGIGNQPQHF
cdr3_nt: TGCAGCGTCCGCCTTAGCTCAGGGGGCATCGGCAATCAGCCCCAGCATTTT

v_call: TRBV11-2
j_call: TRBJ1-2
clone_size: .
d_call: .
cdr3_length: 14
cdr3_aa: CASSFGTPLGGYTF
cdr3_nt: TGTGCCAGCAGCTTCGGGACTCCTCTGGGTGGCTACACCTTC

v_call: TRBV11-2
j_call: TRBJ2-1
clone_size: .
d_call: TRBD2
cdr3_length: 15
cdr3_aa: CASRLTGGGHNEQFF
cdr3_nt: TGTGCCAGCAGGTTAACGGGAGGGGGTCACAATGAGCAGTTCTTC

v_call: TRBV2
j_call: TRBJ1-1
clone_size: .
d_call: .
cdr3_length: 11
cdr3_aa: CASSSGQSAFF
cdr3_nt: TGTGCCAGCAGTTCGGGACAAAGTGCTTTCTTT

v_call: TRBV6-5
j_call: TRBJ2-7
clone_size: .
d_call: .
cdr3_length: 11
cdr3_aa: CASKGGYEQYF
cdr3_nt: TGTGCCAGCAAGGGCGGCTACGAGCAGTACTTC

v_call: TRBV27
j_call: TRBJ2-1
clone_size: .
d_call: .
cdr3_length: 15
cdr3_aa: CASSLVGLRGNEQFF
cdr3_nt: TGTGCCAGCAGTTTAGTGGGACTGAGGGGCAATGAGCAGTTCTTC

v_call: TRBV10-2
j_call: TRBJ1-2
clone_size: few
d_call: TRBD1
cdr3_length: 12
cdr3_aa: CASTTGDHGYTF
cdr3_nt: TGCGCCAGCACGACAGGGGACCATGGCTACACCTTC

v_call: TRBV5-1
j_call: TRBJ1-3
clone_size: .
d_call: TRBD1
cdr3_length: 17
cdr3_aa: CASTLNPGQGVRNTIYF
cdr3_nt: TGCGCCAGCACTCTGAATCCGGGACAGGGCGTTAGAAACACCATATATTTT

v_call: TRBV18
j_call: TRBJ1-3
clone_size: .
d_call: .
cdr3_length: 17
cdr3_aa: CASSPLPGGPSGNTIYF
cdr3_nt: TGTGCCAGCTCACCACTCCCCGGAGGGCCCTCTGGAAACACCATATATTTT

v_call: TRBV5-1
j_call: TRBJ1-1
clone_size: once
d_call: .
cdr3_length: 14
cdr3_aa: CASSFLPRVPEAFF
cdr3_nt: TGCGCCAGCAGCTTCTTACCTAGGGTGCCCGAAGCTTTCTTT

v_call: TRBV6-5
j_call: TRBJ1-1
clone_size: .
d_call: TRBD1
cdr3_length: 11
cdr3_aa: CASNQGAEAFF
cdr3_nt: TGTGCCAGCAACCAGGGGGCTGAAGCTTTCTTT

v_call: TRBV30
j_call: TRBJ2-1
clone_size: .
d_call: TRBD2
cdr3_length: 15
cdr3_aa: CAWSAGPLAGGPQFF
cdr3_nt: TGTGCCTGGAGTGCGGGGCCCTTAGCGGGGGGGCCCCAGTTCTTC

v_call: TRBV5-4
j_call: TRBJ1-2
clone_size: .
d_call: TRBD1
cdr3_length: 15
cdr3_aa: CASSLPGTGTYGYTF
cdr3_nt: TGTGCCAGCAGCTTGCCCGGGACAGGGACCTATGGCTACACCTTC

v_call: TRBV5-4
j_call: TRBJ2-2
clone_size: once
d_call: .
cdr3_length: 15
cdr3_aa: CASSLGGGPTGELFF
cdr3_nt: TGTGCCAGCAGCTTGGGAGGGGGACCGACCGGGGAGCTGTTTTTT

v_call: TRBV5-6
j_call: TRBJ2-3
clone_size: once
d_call: .
cdr3_length: 16
cdr3_aa: CASSLEGGTRTDTQYF
cdr3_nt: TGTGCCAGCAGCTTGGAGGGTGGGACCCGCACAGATACGCAGTATTTT

v_call: TRBV2
j_call: TRBJ2-3
clone_size: .
d_call: TRBD2
cdr3_length: 15
cdr3_aa: CASRLGGGRTDTQYF
cdr3_nt: TGTGCCAGCAGGCTCGGCGGGGGGCGCACAGATACGCAGTATTTT

v_call: TRBV19
j_call: TRBJ2-7
clone_size: .
d_call: TRBD2
cdr3_length: 14
cdr3_aa: CASSRTSGSSEQYF
cdr3_nt: TGTGCCAGTAGTCGGACTAGCGGGAGCTCCGAGCAGTACTTC

v_call: TRBV10-2
j_call: TRBJ2-3
clone_size: .
d_call: TRBD2
cdr3_length: 16
cdr3_aa: CASSPILAGALDTQYF
cdr3_nt: TGCGCCAGCAGTCCTATTTTAGCGGGAGCGTTGGATACGCAGTATTTT

v_call: TRBV15
j_call: TRBJ2-7
clone_size: .
d_call: TRBD2
cdr3_length: 14
cdr3_aa: CATSTRTSGMEQYF
cdr3_nt: TGTGCCACCAGCACCAGGACTAGCGGGATGGAGCAGTACTTC

v_call: TRBV28
j_call: TRBJ1-4
clone_size: .
d_call: .
cdr3_length: 14
cdr3_aa: CASRPDRSNEKLFF
cdr3_nt: TGTGCCAGCAGACCAGACAGGTCTAATGAAAAACTGTTTTTT

v_call: TRBV30
j_call: TRBJ1-2
clone_size: .
d_call: TRBD1
cdr3_length: 13
cdr3_aa: CAWSRDRPYGYTF
cdr3_nt: TGTGCCTGGAGTAGGGACAGACCGTATGGCTACACCTTC

v_call: TRBV10-2
j_call: TRBJ2-1
clone_size: .
d_call: TRBD2
cdr3_length: 16
cdr3_aa: CASSPGLAGFYNEQFF
cdr3_nt: TGCGCCAGCAGTCCGGGACTAGCGGGCTTCTACAATGAGCAGTTCTTC

v_call: TRBV28
j_call: TRBJ2-3
clone_size: .
d_call: TRBD2
cdr3_length: 15
cdr3_aa: CASSLAGAGTDTQYF
cdr3_nt: TGTGCCAGCAGTTTGGCGGGAGCTGGCACAGATACGCAGTATTTT

v_call: TRBV6-1
j_call: TRBJ1-2
clone_size: .
d_call: .
cdr3_length: 17
cdr3_aa: CASSEWEGVRLNYGYTF
cdr3_nt: TGTGCCAGCAGTGAATGGGAGGGGGTCAGGCTTAACTATGGCTACACCTTC

v_call: TRBV5-1
j_call: TRBJ1-5
clone_size: .
d_call: TRBD1
cdr3_length: 13
cdr3_aa: CASSRTGNQPQHF
cdr3_nt: TGCGCCAGCAGCCGGACAGGAAATCAGCCCCAGCATTTT